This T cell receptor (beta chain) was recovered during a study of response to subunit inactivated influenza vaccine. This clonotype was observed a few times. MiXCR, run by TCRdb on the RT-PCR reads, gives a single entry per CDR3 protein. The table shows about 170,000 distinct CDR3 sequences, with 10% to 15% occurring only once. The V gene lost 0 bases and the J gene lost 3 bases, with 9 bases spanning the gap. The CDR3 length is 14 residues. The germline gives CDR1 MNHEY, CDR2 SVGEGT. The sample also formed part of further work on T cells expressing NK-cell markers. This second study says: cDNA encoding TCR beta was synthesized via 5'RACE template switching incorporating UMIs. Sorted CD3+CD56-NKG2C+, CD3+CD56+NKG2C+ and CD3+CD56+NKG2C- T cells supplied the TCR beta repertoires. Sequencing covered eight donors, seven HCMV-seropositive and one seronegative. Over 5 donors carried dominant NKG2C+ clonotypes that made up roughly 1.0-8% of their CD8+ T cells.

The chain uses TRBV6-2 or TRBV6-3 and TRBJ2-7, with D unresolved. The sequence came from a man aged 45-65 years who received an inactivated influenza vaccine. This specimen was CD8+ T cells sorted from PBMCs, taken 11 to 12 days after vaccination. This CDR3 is CASSYSPSGYEQYF. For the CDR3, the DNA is TGTGCCAGCAGTTACTCACCGTCGGGCTACGAGCAGTACTTC.